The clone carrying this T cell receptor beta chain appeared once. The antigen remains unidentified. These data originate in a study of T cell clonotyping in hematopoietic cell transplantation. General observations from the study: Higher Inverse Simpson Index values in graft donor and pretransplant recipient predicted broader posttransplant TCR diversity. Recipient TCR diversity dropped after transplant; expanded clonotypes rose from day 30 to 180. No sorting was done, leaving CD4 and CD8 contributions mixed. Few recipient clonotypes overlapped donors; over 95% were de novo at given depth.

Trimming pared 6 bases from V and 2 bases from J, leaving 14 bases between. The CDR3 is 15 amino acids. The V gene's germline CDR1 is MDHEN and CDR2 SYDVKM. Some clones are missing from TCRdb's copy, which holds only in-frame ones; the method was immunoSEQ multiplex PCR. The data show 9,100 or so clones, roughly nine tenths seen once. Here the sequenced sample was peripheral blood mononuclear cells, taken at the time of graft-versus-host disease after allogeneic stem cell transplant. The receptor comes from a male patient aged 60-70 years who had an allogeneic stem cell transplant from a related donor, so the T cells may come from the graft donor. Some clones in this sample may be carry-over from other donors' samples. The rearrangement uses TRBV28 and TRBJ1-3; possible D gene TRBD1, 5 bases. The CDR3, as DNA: TGTGCCAGCAGCCCCAGCCCCAGGGCTGGAAACACCATATATTTT. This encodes CASSPSPRAGNTIYF. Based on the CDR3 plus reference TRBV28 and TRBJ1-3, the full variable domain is DVKVTQSSRYLVKRTGEKVFLECVQDMDHENMFWYRQDPGLGLRLIYFSYDVKMKEKGDIPEGYSVSREKKERFSLILESASTNQTSMYLCASSPSPRAGNTIYFGEGSWLTVV.